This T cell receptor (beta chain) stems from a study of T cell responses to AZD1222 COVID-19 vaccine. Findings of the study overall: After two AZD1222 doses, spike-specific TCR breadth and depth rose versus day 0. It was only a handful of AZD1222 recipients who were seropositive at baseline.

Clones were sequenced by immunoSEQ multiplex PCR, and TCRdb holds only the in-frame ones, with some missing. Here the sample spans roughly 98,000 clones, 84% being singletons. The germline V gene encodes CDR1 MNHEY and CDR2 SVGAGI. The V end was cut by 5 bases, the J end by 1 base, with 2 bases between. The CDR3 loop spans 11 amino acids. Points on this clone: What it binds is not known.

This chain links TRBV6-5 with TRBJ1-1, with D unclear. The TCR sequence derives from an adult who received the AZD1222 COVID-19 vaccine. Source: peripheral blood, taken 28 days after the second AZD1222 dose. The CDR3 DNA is TGTGCCAGCAGTAAGAACACTGAAGCTTTCTTT. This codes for CASSKNTEAFF.